A single sample gave rise to the 4 T cell receptor beta chains below, sequenced in a study of technical replicates of blood from a handful of donors (TCRdb year 2017). The library was made by the immunoSEQ multiplex PCR assay. In TCRdb, the immuneACCESS table is reduced to in-frame sequences with V and J assigned. These tables do not hold every clone; where another copy was compared, an unresolved V gene accounts for under half, and the others remain unexplained. The sample table holds approximately 75,000 clones, of which approximately 97% were seen once. The top ten hold roughly 0.17% of the sample. Source material: T cells isolated from PBMCs. Receptors were obtained from a human donor in good health.

The V gene is TRBV6-5, the J gene TRBJ1-1; no reliable D call. V was pared by 3 bases and J by 1 base, with 6 bases between. The germline V gene encodes CDR1 MNHEY and CDR2 SVGAGI. The CDR3 has 13 residues. The CDR3 DNA follows: TGTGCCAGCAGTTATAGTTGGAACACTGAAGCTTTCTTT. Translation: CASSYSWNTEAFF.

Only one count was recorded for this clone. CDR3 in amino acids: CASSERGQPQHF. DNA for the CDR3: TGTGCCAGCAGTGAAAGAGGGCAGCCCCAGCATTTT. The rearrangement joins TRBV2 to TRBJ1-5; D gene ambiguous. V shed 2 bases and J shed 7 bases, with 6 bases lying between them. The CDR3 sequence is 12 residues long. Germline assignment: CDR1 SNHLY and CDR2 FYNNEI.

This clone was picked up one time. V and J are TRBV6-1 and TRBJ1-2; TRBD1 matches 9 bases. CDR1 MNHNS and CDR2 SASEGT come from the germline V gene. The CDR3 consists of 15 residues. V lost 0 bases, J lost 5 bases, and 4 bases stayed unmatched. The CDR3 protein is CASSEAWDREYGYTF. The DNA of the CDR3 is TGTGCCAGCAGTGAAGCGTGGGACAGGGAATATGGCTACACCTTC.

J is TRBJ2-3 and V is TRBV7-8; 8 nucleotides line up with TRBD2. V was pared by 5 bases and J by 6 bases, with 10 bases of the junction left unmatched. Germline loops: CDR1 SGHVS, CDR2 FQNEAQ. CDR3 size: 15 residues. CDR3 sequence reads: CASSPLAGSRDTQYF. The CDR3 nucleotides are TGTGCCAGCAGCCCGTTAGCGGGGTCAAGGGATACGCAGTATTTT. The variable domain in full, with the rest retrieved from reference TRBV7-8 and TRBJ2-3, is GAGVSQSPRYKVAKRGQDVALRCDPISGHVSLFWYQQALGQGPEFLTYFQNEAQLDKSGLPSDRFFAERPEGSVSTLKIQRTQQEDSAVYLCASSPLAGSRDTQYFGPGTRLTVL.